This T cell receptor beta chain is drawn from a study of T-cell memory formation after mild COVID-19. TCRdb fed the 5' RACE reads into MiXCR, producing one record per CDR3 protein. The table shows 240,000 or so distinct CDR3 sequences, with roughly a tenth occurring only once. The origin of this receptor is a young man who had mild COVID-19 (a few samples of this study predate the infection). Cell type and time point are not known. Sequencing was done on a sample of PBMCs or a T cell subset sorted from them (not recorded which).

The CDR3 DNA is TGTGCCAGCAGCACCTACGAGGACACTGAAGCTTTCTTT. Protein: CASSTYEDTEAFF. This rearrangement joins TRBV9 to TRBJ1-1; D gene uncertain. Germline values: CDR1 SGDLS, CDR2 YYNGEE. The CDR3 length is 13 residues. The germline V and J ends were trimmed by 4 bases and 3 bases, with 10 bases remaining between them.